This T cell receptor beta chain originates from a study of vaccination and CD4 T cells after COVID-19. Study summary: Post-diagnosis, post-COVID samples were collected after a median approximately 100 days, ranging 35 to 161. Cultures acting as controls obtained a CEFX pool, an HIV-1 Nef pool, or no peptide.

A few counts support this clonotype. Its target is not known. Treatment indicated: roughly 11-day PBMC culture with coronavirus spike peptide pools or control peptides (ViraFEST assay). Sequenced with the Oncomine TCR Beta short-read assay was DNA taken from cultured CD4+ T cells. MiXCR, run by TCRdb on the PCR reads, gives a single entry per CDR3 protein. Of some 19,000 distinct CDR3 sequences listed, 60% to 80% were seen once; the top ten hold roughly 23%. CDR3 length equals 13 residues. The ends were cut back, 6 bases at V and 4 bases at J, with 13 bases in the middle. The V call is TRBV12-3 or TRBV12-4, the J call TRBJ2-7, with D perhaps matching TRBD1 (7 bases). The clonotype was recovered from a human donor who received a COVID-19 vaccine. This material consisted of CD4+ T cells from blood, cultured in vitro, taken before SARS-CoV-2 vaccination. DNA of the CDR3: TGTGCCAGCAGGGGGGGACAGTTGTACGAGCAGTACTTC. Amino acids: CASRGGQLYEQYF.